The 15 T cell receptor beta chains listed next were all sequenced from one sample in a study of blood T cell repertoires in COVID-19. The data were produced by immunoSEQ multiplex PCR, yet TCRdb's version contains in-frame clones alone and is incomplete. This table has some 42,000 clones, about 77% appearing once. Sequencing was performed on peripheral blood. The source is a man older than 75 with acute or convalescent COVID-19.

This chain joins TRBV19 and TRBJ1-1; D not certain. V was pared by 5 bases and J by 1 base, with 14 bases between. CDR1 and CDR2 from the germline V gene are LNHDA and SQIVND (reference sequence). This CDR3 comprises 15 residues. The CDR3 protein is CASSFYNRQNTEAFF. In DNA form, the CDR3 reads TGTGCCAGTAGTTTCTACAATAGACAGAACACTGAAGCTTTCTTT.

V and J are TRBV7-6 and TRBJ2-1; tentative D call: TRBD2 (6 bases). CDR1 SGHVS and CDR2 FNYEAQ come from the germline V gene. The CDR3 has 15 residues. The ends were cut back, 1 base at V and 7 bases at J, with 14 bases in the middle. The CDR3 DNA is TGTGCCAGCAGCTTAGGCGTAGCGGAGGGGAATGAGCAGTTCTTC. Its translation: CASSLGVAEGNEQFF.

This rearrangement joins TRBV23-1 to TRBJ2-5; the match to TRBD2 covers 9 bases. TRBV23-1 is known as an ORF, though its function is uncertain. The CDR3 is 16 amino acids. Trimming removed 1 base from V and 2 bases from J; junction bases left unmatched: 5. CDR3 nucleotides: TGCGCCAGCAGTCAATTGGGTCTAGCGGGACAAGAGACCCAGTACTTC. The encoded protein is CASSQLGLAGQETQYF.

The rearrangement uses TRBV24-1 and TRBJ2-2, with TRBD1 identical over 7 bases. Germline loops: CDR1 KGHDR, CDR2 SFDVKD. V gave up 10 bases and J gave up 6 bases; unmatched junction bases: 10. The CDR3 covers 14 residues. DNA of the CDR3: TGTGCCACAAGATCCCCAGGGGGTTCCGGGGAGCTGTTTTTT. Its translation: CATRSPGGSGELFF.

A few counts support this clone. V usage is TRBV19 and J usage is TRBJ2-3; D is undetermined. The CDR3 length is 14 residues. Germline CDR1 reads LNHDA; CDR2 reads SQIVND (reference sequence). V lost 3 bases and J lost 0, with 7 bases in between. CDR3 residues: CASSIQLSTDTQYF. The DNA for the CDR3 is TGTGCCAGTAGTATCCAACTCAGCACAGATACGCAGTATTTT. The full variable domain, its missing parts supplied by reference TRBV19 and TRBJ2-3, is DGGITQSPKYLFRKEGQNVTLSCEQNLNHDAMYWYRQDPGQGLRLIYYSQIVNDFQKGDIAEGYSVSREKKESFPLTVTSAQKNPTAFYLCASSIQLSTDTQYFGPGTRLTVL.

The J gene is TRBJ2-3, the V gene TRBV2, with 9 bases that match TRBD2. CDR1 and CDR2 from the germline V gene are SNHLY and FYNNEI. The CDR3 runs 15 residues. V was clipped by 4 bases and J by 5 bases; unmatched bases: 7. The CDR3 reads CASSVGGGAIDTQYF. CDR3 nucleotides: TGTGCCAGCAGTGTCGGCGGGGGGGCCATAGATACGCAGTATTTT. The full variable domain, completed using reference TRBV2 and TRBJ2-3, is EPEVTQTPSHQVTQMGQEVILRCVPISNHLYFYWYRQILGQKVEFLVSFYNNEISEKSEIFDDQFSVERPDGSNFTLKIRSTKLEDSAMYFCASSVGGGAIDTQYFGPGTRLTVL.

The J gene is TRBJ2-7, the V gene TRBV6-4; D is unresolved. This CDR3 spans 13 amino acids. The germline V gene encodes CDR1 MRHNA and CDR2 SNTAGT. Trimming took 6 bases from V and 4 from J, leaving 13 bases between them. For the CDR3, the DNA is TGTGCCAGCAGCCCCTGGGCAGGATACGAGCAGTACTTC. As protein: CASSPWAGYEQYF.

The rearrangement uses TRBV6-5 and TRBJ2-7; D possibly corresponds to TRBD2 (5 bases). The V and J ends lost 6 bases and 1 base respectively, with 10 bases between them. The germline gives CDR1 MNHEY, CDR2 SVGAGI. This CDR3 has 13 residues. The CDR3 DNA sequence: TGTGCCAGCAGGACCGGGGAGTCCTACGAGCAGTACTTC. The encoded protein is CASRTGESYEQYF.

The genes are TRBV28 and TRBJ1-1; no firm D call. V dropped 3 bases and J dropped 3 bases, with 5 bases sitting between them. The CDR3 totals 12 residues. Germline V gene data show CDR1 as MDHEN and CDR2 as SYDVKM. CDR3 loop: CASSFADTEAFF. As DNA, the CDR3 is TGTGCCAGCAGTTTTGCGGACACTGAAGCTTTCTTT.

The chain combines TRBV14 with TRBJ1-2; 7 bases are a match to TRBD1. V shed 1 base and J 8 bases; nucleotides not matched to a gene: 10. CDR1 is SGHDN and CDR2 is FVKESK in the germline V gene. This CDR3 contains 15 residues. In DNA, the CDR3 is TGTGCCAGCAGCCAAGGCGTAGGGGGCTTACGGGGCTACACCTTC. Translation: CASSQGVGGLRGYTF.

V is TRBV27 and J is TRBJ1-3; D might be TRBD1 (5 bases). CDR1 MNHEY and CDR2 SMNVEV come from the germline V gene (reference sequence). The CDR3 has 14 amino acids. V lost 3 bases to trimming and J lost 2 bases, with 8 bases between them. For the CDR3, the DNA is TGTGCCAGCAGTTTCGGAGGGGCTGGAAACACCATATATTTT. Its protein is CASSFGGAGNTIYF.

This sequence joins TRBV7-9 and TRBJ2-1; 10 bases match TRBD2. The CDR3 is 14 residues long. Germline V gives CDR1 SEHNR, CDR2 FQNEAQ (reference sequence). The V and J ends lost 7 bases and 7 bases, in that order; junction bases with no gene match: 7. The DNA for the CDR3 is TGTGCCAGCATTTCTAGCGGGAGTAGGAATGAGCAGTTCTTC. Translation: CASISSGSRNEQFF.

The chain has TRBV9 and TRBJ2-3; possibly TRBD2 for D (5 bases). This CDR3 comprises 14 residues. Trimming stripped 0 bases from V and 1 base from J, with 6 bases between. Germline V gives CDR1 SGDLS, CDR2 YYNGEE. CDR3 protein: CASSVGGRTDTQYF. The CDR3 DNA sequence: TGTGCCAGCAGCGTAGGCGGGCGCACAGATACGCAGTATTTT.

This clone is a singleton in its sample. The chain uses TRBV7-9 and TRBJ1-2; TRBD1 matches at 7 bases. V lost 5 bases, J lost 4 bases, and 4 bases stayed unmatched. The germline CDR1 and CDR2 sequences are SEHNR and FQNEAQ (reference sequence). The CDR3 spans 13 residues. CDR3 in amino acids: CASSDTGVYGYTF. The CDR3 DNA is TGTGCCAGCAGCGACACAGGGGTCTATGGCTACACCTTC.

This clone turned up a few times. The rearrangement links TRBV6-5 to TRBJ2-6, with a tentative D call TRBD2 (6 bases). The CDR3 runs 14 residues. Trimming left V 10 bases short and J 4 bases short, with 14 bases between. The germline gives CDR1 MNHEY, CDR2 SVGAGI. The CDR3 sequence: CATSAGPGANVLTF. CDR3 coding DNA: TGTGCCACTAGCGCGGGCCCCGGGGCCAACGTCCTGACTTTC.